This TCR beta chain was sequenced in a study of blood T cell repertoires in COVID-19. Study in general: Some COVID-19 samples were acute and others convalescent; all came from the United States, Italy and Spain. Sample material is recorded as cDNA or gDNA derived from T cells, B-cell-depleted T cells, or PBMCs.

Per the original data handling: Estimation of nucleated cell counts was performed using reference gene primer amplification. Only in-frame clones appear in the TCRdb table, and some are missing; sequencing was by immunoSEQ multiplex PCR. That table gives V, J and clone size, and the DNA gave D and trimming. The data contain some 200,000 clones, approximately 82% of them seen just once; the ten biggest clones take up around 1.5%. Specimen: peripheral blood. This TCR came from a middle-aged woman who had recovered from COVID-19.

The chain's CDR3 is CASSPGWEVAGYTF. CDR3 coding DNA: TGCGCCAGCAGCCCGGGATGGGAGGTGGCCGGCTACACCTTC. The J gene is TRBJ1-2, the V gene TRBV4-3; D unclear. Germline V gene sequence: CDR1 LGHNA, CDR2 YSLEER. The CDR3 extends over 14 amino acids. Trimming shortened V by 4 bases and J by 8 bases, and 17 bases separated the two germline ends.